This T cell receptor (beta chain) emerged from a study of shared clonotypes between healthy human individuals. The CDR3 runs to 15 residues. Germline V gene lookup returns CDR1 WSHSY and CDR2 SAAADI. Trimming at V came to 7 bases and at J to 6 bases, leaving 10 bases not matched to a gene. Sequencing was performed with immunoSEQ multiplex PCR; in TCRdb, only in-frame clones are kept and a portion is missing. The sample yields hundreds of thousands of clones, more than 95% seen once. This clone was detected once. Its antigen remains unknown. Study results and limitations: As a rule, naive subsets had a larger estimated richness than memory subsets. In this cohort, only blood was sampled, and tissue repertoires likely differ. Sharing across four donors was highest in naive CD4 (around 5%) and lowest in memory CD8 (approximately 0.4%). In having few donors, the study represented limited genetic and exposure-history diversity.

CD8 cells classed as naive were CD45RO-negative and positively selected for CCR7, excluding terminally differentiated effector memory CD45RA+ cells. The chain couples TRBV10-2 to TRBJ2-1; TRBD2 aligns across 9 bases. This receptor was obtained from a man aged 25-45 years in good health. Sequencing was done on a sample of naive CD8+ T cells sorted from blood. CDR3 coding DNA: TGCGCCAGCAATCTCGGGACTAGCAGGTCCAATGAGCAGTTCTTC. It specifies CASNLGTSRSNEQFF.